This T cell receptor beta chain was documented in a study of a mutant IDH1 vaccine in newly diagnosed glioma. Study overall: Following radiotherapy alone, or alongside temozolomide cycles, vaccination was started after an interval of 4-6 weeks. Patients arrived already treated with radiotherapy, temozolomide, or both, most having had both. Regarding the study as a whole: Pseudoprogression looked unconnected to shifts in top peripheral T cell clonotypes.

Here immunoSEQ multiplex PCR was the method, and the copy in TCRdb shows in-frame clones only, minus some. The sample carries 30,000 to 40,000 clones, more than 55% recorded once. The CDR3 runs 13 residues. In germline, CDR1 is SNHLY, CDR2 FYNNEI. Trimming left V 3 bases short and J 5 bases short, with 9 bases between. The time point was: week 5, during vaccination. Topical imiquimod accompanied each vaccine dose, which consisted of 300 ug of mutant IDH1 20-mer peptide. On this clone: Its matching antigen is unknown.

The chain carries TRBV2 and TRBJ2-3; D is possibly TRBD2 (6 bases). The specimen was PBMCs, collected from a glioma patient whose treatment included an IDH1 peptide vaccine. This TCR was recovered from a young woman with glioma. CDR3 sequence reads: CASSDWGLDTQYF. CDR3 in DNA: TGTGCCAGCAGTGATTGGGGACTAGATACGCAGTATTTT.